This T cell receptor (beta chain) was sequenced in a study of T cell repertoires in cytomegalovirus infection. This clonotype was counted ten times or more. What it binds is not known. MiXCR, run by TCRdb on the reads, gives a single entry per CDR3 protein. Of some 230,000 distinct CDR3 sequences in the sample, roughly 20% were seen once. Findings and caveats of the study: The ex vivo response was dominated by HLA-C-restricted CMV-specific TCR beta clonotypes. Individuals carrying CMV plus the relevant HLA were identified by cumulative frequency of public TCR beta families.

The CDR3 is made up of 14 amino acids. The V end was cut by 3 bases, the J end by 3 bases, with 11 bases between. CDR1 is LNHDA and CDR2 is SQIVND in the germline V gene (reference sequence). V and J are TRBV19 and TRBJ1-1, with D perhaps matching TRBD1 (5 bases). The receptor comes from a human donor in good health (CMV status not recorded). Some clones in this sample may be carry-over from other donors' samples. The sample consisted of CD8+ T cells from PBMCs. The CDR3 region is CASSIRGSDTEAFF. CDR3 coding DNA: TGTGCCAGTAGTATTAGGGGAAGCGACACTGAAGCTTTCTTT. The entire variable domain, with the rest obtained from reference TRBV19 and TRBJ1-1, is as follows: DGGITQSPKYLFRKEGQNVTLSCEQNLNHDAMYWYRQDPGQGLRLIYYSQIVNDFQKGDIAEGYSVSREKKESFPLTVTSAQKNPTAFYLCASSIRGSDTEAFFGQGTRLTVV.